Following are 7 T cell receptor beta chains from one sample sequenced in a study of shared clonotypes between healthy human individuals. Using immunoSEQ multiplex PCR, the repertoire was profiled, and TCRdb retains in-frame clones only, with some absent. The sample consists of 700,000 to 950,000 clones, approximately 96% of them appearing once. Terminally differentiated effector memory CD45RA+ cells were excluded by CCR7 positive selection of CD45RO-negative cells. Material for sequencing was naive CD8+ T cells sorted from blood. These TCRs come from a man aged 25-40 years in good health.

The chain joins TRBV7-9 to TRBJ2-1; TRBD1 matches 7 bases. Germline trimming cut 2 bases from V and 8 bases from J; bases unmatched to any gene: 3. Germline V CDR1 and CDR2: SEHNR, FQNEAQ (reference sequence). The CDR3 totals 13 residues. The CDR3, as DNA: TGTGCCAGCAGCTTAAGACAGGGCTATGAGCAGTTCTTC. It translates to CASSLRQGYEQFF.

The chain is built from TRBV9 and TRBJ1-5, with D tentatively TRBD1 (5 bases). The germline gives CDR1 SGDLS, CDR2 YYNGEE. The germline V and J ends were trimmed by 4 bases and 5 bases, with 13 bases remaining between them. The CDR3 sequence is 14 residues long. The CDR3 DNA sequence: TGTGCCAGCAGCCTCGGACAAGTAGATCAGCCCCAGCATTTT. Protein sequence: CASSLGQVDQPQHF. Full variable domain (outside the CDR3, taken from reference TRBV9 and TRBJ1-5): DSGVTQTPKHLITATGQRVTLRCSPRSGDLSVYWYQQSLDQGLQFLIQYYNGEERAKGNILERFSAQQFPDLHSELNLSSLELGDSALYFCASSLGQVDQPQHFGDGTRLSIL.

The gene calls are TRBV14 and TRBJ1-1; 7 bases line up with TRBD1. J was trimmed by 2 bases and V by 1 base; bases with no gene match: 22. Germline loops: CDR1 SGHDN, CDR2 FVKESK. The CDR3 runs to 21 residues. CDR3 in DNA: TGTGCCAGCAGCCAAGCAGGACAGGTTTTTTCCTCTCTAGCCCCAAACACTGAAGCTTTCTTT. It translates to CASSQAGQVFSSLAPNTEAFF.

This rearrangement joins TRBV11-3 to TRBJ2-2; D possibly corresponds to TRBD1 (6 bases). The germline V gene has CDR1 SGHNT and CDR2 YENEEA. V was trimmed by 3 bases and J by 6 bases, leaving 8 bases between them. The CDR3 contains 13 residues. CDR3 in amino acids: CASSFRGSGELFF. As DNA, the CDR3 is TGTGCCAGCAGCTTTAGGGGGTCCGGGGAGCTGTTTTTT. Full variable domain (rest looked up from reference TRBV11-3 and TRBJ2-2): EAGVVQSPRYKIIEKKQPVAFWCNPISGHNTLYWYLQNLGQGPELLIRYENEEAVDDSQLPKDRFSAERLKGVDSTLKIQPAELGDSAVYLCASSFRGSGELFFGEGSRLTVL.

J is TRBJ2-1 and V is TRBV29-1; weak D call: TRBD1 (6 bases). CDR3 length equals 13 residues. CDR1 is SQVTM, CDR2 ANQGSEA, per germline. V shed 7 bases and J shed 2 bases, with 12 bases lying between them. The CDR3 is CSAQGFPYNEQFF. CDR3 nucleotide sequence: TGCAGCGCCCAGGGGTTTCCCTACAATGAGCAGTTCTTC.

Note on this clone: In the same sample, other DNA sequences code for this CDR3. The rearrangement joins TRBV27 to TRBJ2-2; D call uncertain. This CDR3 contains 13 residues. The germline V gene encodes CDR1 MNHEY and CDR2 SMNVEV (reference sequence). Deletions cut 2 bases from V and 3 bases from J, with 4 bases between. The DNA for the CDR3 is TGTGCCAGCAGTTTACCTTACACCGGGGAGCTGTTTTTT. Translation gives CASSLPYTGELFF.

CDR3 sequence: CASSQSGTGELFF. DNA for the CDR3: TGTGCCAGCTCCCAGAGTGGCACCGGGGAGCTGTTTTTT. The chain is built from TRBV11-3 and TRBJ2-2; no clear D. This CDR3 spans 13 amino acids. CDR1 and CDR2 from the germline V gene are SGHNT and YENEEA. Deletions cut 8 bases from V and 4 bases from J, with 11 bases between.